This T cell receptor (beta chain) was documented in a study of blood T cell repertoires in COVID-19. Across the whole study: Material from acute and convalescent COVID-19 was sourced from the United States, Italy and Spain. PBMCs, B-cell-depleted T cells, or T cells were the source of the cDNA or gDNA that made up the material.

How the authors handled the data: Reference gene primer amplification yielded estimated nucleated cell counts. TCRdb's copy holds only in-frame clones and misses some; the assay was immunoSEQ multiplex PCR. V and J calls plus clone size are reproduced from that table; the DNA served to infer D and trimming. The data contain hundreds of thousands of clones, about nine tenths of them singletons. Looked up from germline, CDR1 is LGHDT and CDR2 is YNNKEL (reference sequence). V dropped 4 bases and J dropped 5; count of bases not matched to a gene: 7. The CDR3 totals 17 residues. The chain carries TRBV3-1 (or the pseudogene TRBV3-2) and TRBJ2-1; 14 nucleotides match TRBD2. Sample: peripheral blood. This clonotype was obtained from a woman aged 60 to 75 who had recovered from COVID-19. In DNA, the CDR3 is TGTGCCAGCAGCCTAGGTGAGACTAGCGGGGGGGACAATGAGCAGTTCTTC. Its protein product is CASSLGETSGGDNEQFF.